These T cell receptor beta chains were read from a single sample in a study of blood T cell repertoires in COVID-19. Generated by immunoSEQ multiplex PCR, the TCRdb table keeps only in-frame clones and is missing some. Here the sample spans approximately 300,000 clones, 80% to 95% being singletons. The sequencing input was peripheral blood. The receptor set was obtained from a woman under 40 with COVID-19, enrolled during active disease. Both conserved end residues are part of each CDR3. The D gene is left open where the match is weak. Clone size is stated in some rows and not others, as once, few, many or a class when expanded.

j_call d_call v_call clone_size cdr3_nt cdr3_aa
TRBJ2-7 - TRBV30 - TGTGCCTGGAGTCGCCCCCCAGGGAACTACGAGCAGTACTTC CAWSRPPGNYEQYF
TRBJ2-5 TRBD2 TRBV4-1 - TGCGCCAGCAGCCAAGCCACGAACACAGCGGGAGAAGAGACCCAGTACTTC CASSQATNTAGEETQYF
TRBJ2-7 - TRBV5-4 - TGTGCCAGCAGCTTCCGGGGGAGCGTGTACGAGCAGTACTTC CASSFRGSVYEQYF
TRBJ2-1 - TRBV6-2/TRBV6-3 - TGTGCCAGCAGTTACTCCATCTCCTACAATGAGCAGTTCTTC CASSYSISYNEQFF
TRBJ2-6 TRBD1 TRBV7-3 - TGTGCCAGCAGCCTTATTGCTCCGGGACAGCCATTCTCTGGGGCCAACGTCCTGACTTTC CASSLIAPGQPFSGANVLTF
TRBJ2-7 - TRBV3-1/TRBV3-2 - TGTGCCAGCCGGGACACCTCCTACGAGCAGTACTTC CASRDTSYEQYF
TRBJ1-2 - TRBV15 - TGTGCCACCAGTCCGGACAGAAACTATGGCTACACCTTC CATSPDRNYGYTF
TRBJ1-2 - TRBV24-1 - TGTGCCACCAGTGATTTCCCCCGGACATTCTATGGCTACACCTTC CATSDFPRTFYGYTF
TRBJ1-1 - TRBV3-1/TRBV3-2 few TGTGCCAGCAGCCAGGGTGTAGTTCTCCCGACGGACATGAACACTGAAGCTTTCTTT CASSQGVVLPTDMNTEAFF
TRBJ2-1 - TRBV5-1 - TGCGCCAGCAGCTTGGCGCCAGGGGGGCAGGGCGCCCCCTACAATGAGCAGTTCTTC CASSLAPGGQGAPYNEQFF
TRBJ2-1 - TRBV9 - TGTGCCAGCAGCGTAGTCAGTAATTCCTACAATGAGCAGTTCTTC CASSVVSNSYNEQFF
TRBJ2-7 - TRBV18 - TGTGCCAGCTCACCTATCAGGGGTGCCTACGAGCAGTACTTC CASSPIRGAYEQYF
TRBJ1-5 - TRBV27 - TGTGCCAGCAGTTTTCTTCGGAGCAATCAGCCCCAGCATTTT CASSFLRSNQPQHF
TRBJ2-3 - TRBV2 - TGTGCCAGCAGAAAAGAAAGCCCAGATACGCAGTATTTT CASRKESPDTQYF
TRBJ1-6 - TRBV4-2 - TGTGCCAGCAGCCCGGATAGGGGCAATTCACCCCTCCACTTT CASSPDRGNSPLHF
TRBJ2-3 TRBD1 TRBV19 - TGTGCCAGTAGCACCGGGACAGGGAGGGATACGCAGTATTTT CASSTGTGRDTQYF
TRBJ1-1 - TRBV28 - TGTGCCAGCAGTTTATATAACCGTGGGGAGGCTTTCTTT CASSLYNRGEAFF
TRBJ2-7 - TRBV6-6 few TGTGCCAGCAGTTACAGTAGGGGGAGCTCCTACGAGCAGTACTTC CASSYSRGSSYEQYF
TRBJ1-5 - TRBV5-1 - TGCGCCAGCAGCTTGAACGGGGGGAATCAGCCCCAGCATTTT CASSLNGGNQPQHF
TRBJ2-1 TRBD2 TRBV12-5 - TGTGCTAGTGCCATTGGGCTAGCGGACAATGAGCAGTTCTTC CASAIGLADNEQFF
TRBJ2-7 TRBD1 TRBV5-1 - TGCGCCAGCAGTGCTACGGGACAGGGCGACGAGCAGTACTTC CASSATGQGDEQYF
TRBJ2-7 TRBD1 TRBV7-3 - TGTGCCAGCAGCCCCCAGGACAGGTTCGGCGAGCAGTACTTC CASSPQDRFGEQYF
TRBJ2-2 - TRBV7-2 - TGTGCCAGCAGCTTAGACGGGAGCGGGGAGCTGTTTTTT CASSLDGSGELFF
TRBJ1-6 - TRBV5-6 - TGTGCCAGCAGAAGGGACGGAGGGGCCTCCTATAATTCACCCCTCCACTTT CASRRDGGASYNSPLHF
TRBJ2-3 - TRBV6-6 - TGTGCCAGCAGTTACTCAACGGGAGTTGGTACAGATACGCAGTATTTT CASSYSTGVGTDTQYF
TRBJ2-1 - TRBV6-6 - TGTGCCAGCAGCCCCGACTCGGATGAGCAGTTCTTC CASSPDSDEQFF
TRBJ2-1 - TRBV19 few TGTGCCAGTAGTATAGAGGCGGCGGGTTTGGTTTACAATGAGCAGTTCTTC CASSIEAAGLVYNEQFF